This T cell receptor (beta chain) was captured by sequencing in a study of cytomegalovirus exposure and HLA in healthy donors. Study-wide context: The 110 or so validation repertoires were produced on the same platform as the approximately 620 repertoires of the first cohort. This was reported in a later analysis.

Germline V CDR1 and CDR2: MDHEN, SYDVKM. The CDR3 consists of 14 residues. Trimming took off 2 bases at V and 8 bases at J, with 12 bases between the two ends. The donors were members of the validation cohort, which comprised 120 subjects and was separate from the first cohort of roughly 700 subjects. In regard to this clone: Antigen specificity is unknown.

Broader study findings: In vitro data verified three CMV-associated chains as specific for CMV antigens. The study put 150 to 200 TCR beta chains on its list as cytomegalovirus-associated.

Method: immunoSEQ multiplex PCR; TCRdb's copy keeps in-frame clones and lacks some. The sample holds 300,000 to 400,000 clones, more than 80% seen once. Sequenced material: PBMCs. The genes are TRBV28 and TRBJ1-4, with D possibly TRBD1 on 6 matching bases. This TCR was sampled from a woman between 18 and 30 years old in good health and CMV-seronegative. The CDR3 is CASSLPWGQEKLFF. Here the CDR3 DNA reads TGTGCCAGCAGTTTACCCTGGGGGCAGGAAAAACTGTTTTTT.